These T cell receptor beta chains were read from a single sample in a study of T-cell memory formation after mild COVID-19. In TCRdb, the 5' RACE reads were re-called with MiXCR into one record per CDR3 protein. The top ten hold approximately 1.5% of the sample, which has roughly 51,000 distinct CDR3 sequences, 7% to 8% seen once. Sequencing input: PBMCs or a T cell subset sorted from them (not recorded which). The source of these receptors is a man between 18 and 35 years old who had mild COVID-19 (a few samples of this study predate the infection). Cell type and time point are not known. CDR3s include the opening cysteine and the closing phenylalanine or tryptophan. A D gene is named only where the DNA matches it firmly. Expanded clones get a size class; other rows say once, few or many, or leave the size out.

TRBJ2-3 | - | TRBV20-1 | many | CSAAIWGVTDTQYF | TGCAGTGCTGCAATCTGGGGGGTCACAGATACGCAGTATTTT
TRBJ1-3 | TRBD1 | TRBV20-1 | few | CSAPDRASGNTIYF | TGCAGTGCTCCGGACAGGGCCTCTGGAAACACCATATATTTT
TRBJ1-3 | - | TRBV29-1 | few | CSVLALESGNTIYF | TGCAGCGTTTTGGCACTAGAATCTGGAAACACCATATATTTT
TRBJ1-5 | - | TRBV5-8 | - | CASSLRGYQPQHF | TGTGCCAGCAGCTTGCGGGGCTATCAGCCCCAGCATTTT
TRBJ2-7 | - | TRBV2 | - | CASSEASHRSGIKYF | TGTGCCAGCAGTGAAGCCTCCCATCGGAGCGGTATAAAGTACTTC
TRBJ2-1 | TRBD2 | TRBV12-3/TRBV12-4 | few | CASSLGPWLAGRNEQFF | TGTGCCAGCAGTTTGGGACCCTGGCTAGCGGGTCGAAATGAGCAGTTCTTC
TRBJ1-1 | TRBD1 | TRBV5-1 | once | CASSGTGAYTEAFF | TGCGCCAGCAGCGGGACAGGGGCCTACACTGAAGCTTTCTTT
TRBJ1-6 | - | TRBV5-1 | - | CASSSSWDSPLHF | TGCGCCAGCAGCTCCTCTTGGGATTCACCCCTCCACTTT
TRBJ1-1 | TRBD1 | TRBV12-3/TRBV12-4 | - | CASSQLDRGTEAFF | TGTGCCAGCAGTCAACTAGACAGGGGCACTGAAGCTTTCTTT
TRBJ2-7 | - | TRBV7-9 | few | CASSLAYGGLYEQYF | TGTGCCAGCAGCTTAGCTTACGGGGGGCTTTACGAGCAGTACTTC
TRBJ2-3 | - | TRBV24-1 | - | CATSARGRGTDTQYF | TGTGCCACCAGTGCACGGGGCAGGGGCACAGATACGCAGTATTTT
TRBJ1-5 | TRBD1 | TRBV15 | many | CATSRELSQLGQGLGAQHF | TGTGCCACCAGCAGAGAACTCTCCCAACTCGGACAGGGCCTGGGGGCCCAGCATTTT
TRBJ1-2 | TRBD1 | TRBV7-8 | - | CASSAPDRGLGGYTF | TGTGCCAGCAGCGCCCCGGACAGGGGGCTCGGGGGCTACACCTTC
TRBJ2-5 | TRBD2 | TRBV5-1 | few | CASSPEASGGEETQYF | TGCGCCAGCAGCCCGGAGGCTAGCGGGGGGGAAGAGACCCAGTACTTC
TRBJ2-2 | - | TRBV12-3/TRBV12-4 | - | CASSLEGGQTGELFF | TGTGCCAGCAGTTTGGAGGGGGGACAAACCGGGGAGCTGTTTTTT
TRBJ1-6 | TRBD1 | TRBV7-8 | - | CASSLAQGGGSPLHF | TGTGCCAGCAGCTTAGCGCAGGGGGGGGGTTCACCCCTCCACTTT
TRBJ2-1 | - | TRBV7-2 | few | CASSSTQGGPRDEQFF | TGTGCCAGCAGCTCCACCCAGGGCGGCCCCAGGGATGAGCAGTTCTTC
TRBJ1-1 | - | TRBV10-3 | - | CAISESGGGRGNTEAFF | TGTGCCATCAGTGAGTCGGGGGGAGGCAGGGGGAACACTGAAGCTTTCTTT
TRBJ1-2 | - | TRBV2 | - | CASSEGPQGIGYTF | TGTGCCAGCAGTGAAGGCCCCCAGGGGATCGGCTACACCTTC
TRBJ1-2 | - | TRBV7-3 | few | CASSQVGGLSAGYTF | TGTGCCAGCAGTCAGGTCGGGGGGCTGTCGGCTGGCTACACCTTC
TRBJ1-1 | TRBD1 | TRBV28 | few | CASSLGGTGNTEAFF | TGTGCCAGCAGTTTGGGCGGGACAGGGAACACTGAAGCTTTCTTT
TRBJ2-7 | - | TRBV20-1 | many | CSASGSYEQYF | TGCAGTGCTAGTGGTTCCTACGAGCAGTACTTC
TRBJ1-5 | - | TRBV5-1 | - | CASSSGQRAYQPQHF | TGCGCCAGCAGCTCAGGACAGAGAGCTTATCAGCCCCAGCATTTT
TRBJ2-7 | TRBD1 | TRBV9 | many | CASSVGTGFLDEQYF | TGTGCCAGCAGCGTAGGGACAGGGTTTTTGGACGAGCAGTACTTC
TRBJ2-5 | TRBD2 | TRBV18 | few | CASSPLYRRRSGGSQETQYF | TGTGCCAGCTCACCCCTCTATCGGAGACGTAGCGGGGGGTCCCAAGAGACCCAGTACTTC
TRBJ2-1 | - | TRBV28 | many | CASSNRAGAPGFF | TGTGCCAGCAGTAACCGGGCGGGGGCTCCGGGGTTCTTC
TRBJ2-7 | TRBD2 | TRBV6-6 | many | CASSGGTSGVHEQYF | TGTGCCAGCAGTGGGGGGACTAGCGGGGTCCACGAGCAGTACTTC
TRBJ1-2 | - | TRBV7-8 | - | CASSLFRGGYGYTF | TGTGCCAGCAGCTTATTCAGGGGTGGCTATGGCTACACCTTC
TRBJ1-6 | - | TRBV5-1 | many | CASSLKLDSPLHF | TGCGCCAGCAGCCTTAAATTGGATTCACCCCTCCACTTT
TRBJ2-1 | - | TRBV14 | - | CASRFRGADEQFF | TGTGCCAGCAGGTTTAGAGGAGCGGATGAGCAGTTCTTC
TRBJ2-3 | - | TRBV5-1 | many | CASSLAGVEDTQYF | TGCGCCAGCAGCTTGGCCGGGGTCGAAGATACGCAGTATTTT
TRBJ2-3 | TRBD1 | TRBV5-5 | many | CASSLTGGADTQYF | TGTGCCAGCAGCTTGACAGGGGGCGCAGATACGCAGTATTTT
TRBJ2-1 | TRBD2 | TRBV5-1 | - | CASSLSLAGGPREQFF | TGCGCCAGCAGCTTGTCTCTAGCGGGGGGTCCAAGGGAGCAGTTCTTC
TRBJ2-2 | - | TRBV7-2 | many | CASSLRGLNTGELFF | TGTGCCAGCAGCCTCAGGGGCCTGAACACCGGGGAGCTGTTTTTT
TRBJ2-5 | TRBD2 | TRBV7-2 | many | CASSPGLGGETQYF | TGTGCCAGCAGCCCGGGACTAGGGGGAGAGACCCAGTACTTC
TRBJ2-3 | TRBD1 | TRBV19 | few | CASRSGQGVPDTQYF | TGTGCCAGTCGATCGGGACAGGGGGTGCCAGATACGCAGTATTTT
TRBJ2-7 | - | TRBV5-1 | many | CASSLEGPEQYF | TGCGCCAGCAGCTTGGAAGGGCCCGAGCAGTACTTC
TRBJ2-1 | TRBD1 | TRBV7-2 | many | CASSLQGAVFNEQFF | TGTGCCAGCAGCTTACAGGGGGCGGTTTTCAATGAGCAGTTCTTC
TRBJ2-6 | - | TRBV12-3/TRBV12-4 | - | CASSPGTFSGANVLTF | TGTGCCAGCAGCCCCGGGACCTTCTCTGGGGCCAACGTCCTGACTTTC
TRBJ1-1 | - | TRBV7-9 | many | CASSSGWDTEAFF | TGTGCCAGCAGCAGCGGTTGGGACACTGAAGCTTTCTTT
TRBJ1-5 | TRBD1 | TRBV2 | many | CASRETGDQPQHF | TGTGCCAGCAGGGAAACAGGGGATCAGCCCCAGCATTTT
TRBJ2-3 | - | TRBV20-1 | - | CSARRLGRDADTQYF | TGCAGTGCTAGGCGTTTAGGGCGGGATGCAGATACGCAGTATTTT
TRBJ2-3 | TRBD2 | TRBV7-2 | many | CASSLGGNSDTQYF | TGTGCCAGCAGCTTGGGGGGGAATTCAGATACGCAGTATTTT
TRBJ2-1 | - | TRBV2 | - | CASRRYPQGNEQFF | TGTGCCAGCAGGCGATACCCACAGGGCAATGAGCAGTTCTTC
TRBJ2-2 | - | TRBV9 | - | CASSGQNTGELFF | TGTGCCAGCAGCGGACAGAACACCGGGGAGCTGTTTTTT
TRBJ1-6 | - | TRBV7-2 | few | CASSFYSLSGPLHF | TGTGCCAGCAGCTTTTACAGTTTGTCTGGACCCCTCCACTTT
TRBJ2-4 | TRBD1 | TRBV6-2/TRBV6-3 | many | CASSYQGDESKNIQYF | TGTGCCAGCAGTTACCAGGGGGATGAGTCCAAAAACATTCAGTACTTC
TRBJ2-2 | - | TRBV4-3 | - | CAAGSTGELFF | TGCGCCGCGGGGTCCACCGGGGAGCTGTTTTTT
TRBJ1-1 | - | TRBV7-9 | few | CASSLGSGRRMNTEAFF | TGTGCCAGCAGCTTAGGATCCGGCCGTAGAATGAACACTGAAGCTTTCTTT
TRBJ2-2 | - | TRBV4-1 | few | CASSQDRGRRNTGELFF | TGCGCCAGCAGCCAAGATCGGGGGCGAAGGAACACCGGGGAGCTGTTTTTT